This T cell receptor beta chain was identified during a study of vaccination and CD4 T cells after COVID-19. This clonotype was counted a few times. The antigen is not known. The V end was cut by 1 base, the J end by 1 base, with 1 base between. The germline V gene encodes CDR1 SGHAT and CDR2 FQNNGV. The CDR3 is 12 amino acids. The treatment is: roughly 10-day PBMC culture with coronavirus spike peptide pools or control peptides (ViraFEST assay). An Oncomine TCR Beta short-read assay was used to sequence the DNA from cultured CD4+ T cells. TCRdb reprocessed the PCR reads with MiXCR, giving one entry per CDR3 protein. The sample has 13,000 or so distinct CDR3 sequences, about three fifths seen once.

The chain has TRBV11-2 and TRBJ1-2; D gene uncertain. The sample taken for sequencing was CD4+ T cells from blood, cultured in vitro. This TCR was sampled from a human donor who had recovered from COVID-19. The chain's CDR3 is CASSLVNYGYTF. CDR3 sequence (DNA): TGTGCCAGCAGCTTAGTTAACTATGGCTACACCTTC.